The 2 T cell receptor beta chains below all came from one sample that was sequenced in a study of post-analysis software for immune sequencing data. Whole-study findings and limits: Roughly 5 TRBV segments occurring more often in patients than controls included TRBV5-6, TRBV5-1 and TRBV20-1.

For these receptors, no antigen is known. Researchers reported that TCR beta cDNA libraries carried unique molecular identifiers. TCRdb itself ran the PCR reads through MiXCR, one entry per CDR3 protein. This table holds about half a million distinct CDR3 sequences, 34% found once. Sequenced input: blood. The origin of the receptors is a girl aged 2-17 years with multiple sclerosis.

This chain uses TRBV6-6 with TRBJ2-3, with TRBD2 as a possible D gene (6 bases). This CDR3 contains 13 residues. Trimming pared 4 bases from V and 4 bases from J, leaving 9 bases between. Germline V CDR1 and CDR2: MNHNY, SVGAGI (reference sequence). The CDR3 here is CASSWPSADTQYF. For the CDR3, the DNA is TGTGCCAGCAGTTGGCCTAGCGCAGATACGCAGTATTTT.

This clonotype has a single count. This chain links TRBV5-1 with TRBJ1-1; D perhaps matches TRBD1 (6 bases). Trimming removed 2 bases at V and 1 base at J, with 15 bases between. Germline CDR1 reads SGHRS; CDR2 reads YFSETQ. The CDR3 has 16 residues. CDR3 nucleotides: TGCGCCAGCAGCTTTATACAGGGTGGCTGGAACACTGAAGCTTTCTTT. Translated, it gives CASSFIQGGWNTEAFF. Full variable domain (missing parts from reference TRBV5-1 and TRBJ1-1): KAGVTQTPRYLIKTRGQQVTLSCSPISGHRSVSWYQQTPGQGLQFLFEYFSETQRNKGNFPGRFSGRQFSNSRSEMNVSTLELGDSALYLCASSFIQGGWNTEAFFGQGTRLTVV.